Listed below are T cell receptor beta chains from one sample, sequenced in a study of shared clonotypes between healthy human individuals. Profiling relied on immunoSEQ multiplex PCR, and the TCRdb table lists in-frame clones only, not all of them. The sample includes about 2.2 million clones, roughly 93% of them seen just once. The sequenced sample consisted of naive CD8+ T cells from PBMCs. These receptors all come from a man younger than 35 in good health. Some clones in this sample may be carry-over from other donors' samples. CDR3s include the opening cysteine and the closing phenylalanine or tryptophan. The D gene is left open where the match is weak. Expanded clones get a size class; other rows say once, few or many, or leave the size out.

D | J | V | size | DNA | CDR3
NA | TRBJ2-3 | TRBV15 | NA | TGTGCCACCAGCAGGGCCGGGACCACAGATACGCAGTATTTT | CATSRAGTTDTQYF
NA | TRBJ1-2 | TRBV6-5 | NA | TGTGCCAGCAGTTACTTGGGGATCTCCTATGGCTACACCTTC | CASSYLGISYGYTF
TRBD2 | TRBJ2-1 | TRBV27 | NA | TGTGCCAGCAGTTTAGGTGCGGGAGTGGATCCCAATGAGCAGTTCTTC | CASSLGAGVDPNEQFF
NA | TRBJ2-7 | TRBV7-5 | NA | TGTGTCAGAACCCTCCTAGGACCGGGACTAGCACAAAACTCCTACGAGCAGTACTTC | CVRTLLGPGLAQNSYEQYF
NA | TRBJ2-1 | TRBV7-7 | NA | TGTGCCAGCAGCCAACTTGATGGTCCTTTGAACAATGAGCAGTTCTTC | CASSQLDGPLNNEQFF
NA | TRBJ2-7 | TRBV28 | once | TGTGCCAGCAGTTTCAAGGAGGCCCGCACCCTCAGCTCCTACGAGCAGTACTTC | CASSFKEARTLSSYEQYF
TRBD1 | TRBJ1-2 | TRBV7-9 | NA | TGTGCCAGCAGCTCAAGGGACAGCTATGGCTACACCTTC | CASSSRDSYGYTF
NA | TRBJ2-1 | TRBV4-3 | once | TGCGCCAGCAGCCAAGCTTACGAGCGGTATTACAATGAGCAGTTCTTC | CASSQAYERYYNEQFF
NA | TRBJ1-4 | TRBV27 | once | TGTGCCAGCAGTCGAACGGGACGGTTGAATGAAAAACTGTTTTTT | CASSRTGRLNEKLFF
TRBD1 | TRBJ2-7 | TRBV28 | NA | TGTGCCACCAACACAAGACAGGGTCAAATATCGAAACCAACCTACGAGCAGTACTTC | CATNTRQGQISKPTYEQYF
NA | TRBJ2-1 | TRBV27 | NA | TGTGCCAGCAGTCTCGGGCCCCGCGAGCAGTTCTTC | CASSLGPREQFF
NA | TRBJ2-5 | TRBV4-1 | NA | TGCGCCAGCAGCCAAGATCCGGGGTACCTAGAGACCCAGTACTTC | CASSQDPGYLETQYF
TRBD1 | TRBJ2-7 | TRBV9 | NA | TGTGCCAGCAGCGCCGGGGACAGATCCTACGAGCAGTACTTC | CASSAGDRSYEQYF
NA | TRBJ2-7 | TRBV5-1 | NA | TGCGCCAGCAGCTTGTCTCGGGACTCCTACGAGCAGTACTTC | CASSLSRDSYEQYF
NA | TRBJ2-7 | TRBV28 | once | TGTGCCAGCAGCGGATACAGGGTCATCCCCTACGAGCAGTACTTC | CASSGYRVIPYEQYF
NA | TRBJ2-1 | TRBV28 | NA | TGTGCCAGCAGACCACAGGGGAGGGATGAGCAGTTCTTC | CASRPQGRDEQFF
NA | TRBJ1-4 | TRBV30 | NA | TGTGCCTGGATAGCCAGGGGAGATCCTAATGAAAAACTGTTTTTT | CAWIARGDPNEKLFF
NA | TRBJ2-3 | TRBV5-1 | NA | TGCGCCAGCAGCTTCGACCCCACAGATACGCAGTATTTT | CASSFDPTDTQYF
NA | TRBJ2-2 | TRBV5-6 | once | TGTGCCAGCAGCTTGGTTCAGGGTCGGACCGGGGAGCTGTTTTTT | CASSLVQGRTGELFF
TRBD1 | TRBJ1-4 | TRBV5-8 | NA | TGTGCCAGCAGGCCAGGACAGGGGGCTCGTGAAAAACTGTTTTTT | CASRPGQGAREKLFF
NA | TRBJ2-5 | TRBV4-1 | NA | TGCGCCAGCAGCCACCCACAAGAGACCCAGTACTTC | CASSHPQETQYF
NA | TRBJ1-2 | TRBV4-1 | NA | TGCGCCAGCAGCCACGGTCAGAACAACTATGGCTACACCTTC | CASSHGQNNYGYTF
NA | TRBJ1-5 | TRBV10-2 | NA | TGCGCCAGCAGTGAGACGGATAGCAATCAGCCCCAGCATTTT | CASSETDSNQPQHF
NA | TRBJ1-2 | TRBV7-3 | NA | TGTGCCAGCAGCTCGGGGAGGGAGAGGAGTAATGACTATGGCTACACCTTC | CASSSGRERSNDYGYTF